These 12 T cell receptor beta chains came from one sample sequenced in a study of blood T cells in healthy people across ages. The authors ran a second PCR of 7 to 11 cycles using a sample-barcoded 5' primer and a J-beta primer mix. Each CDR3 protein is one row after TCRdb ran MiXCR on the 5' RACE reads. The sample consists of approximately 800,000 distinct CDR3 sequences, 35% to 40% of them appearing once. The sequenced sample consisted of blood. These TCRs come from a man between 18 and 35 years old in good health.

This rearrangement joins TRBV12-3 or TRBV12-4 to TRBJ2-5; D ambiguous. Near its end, the DNA agrees better with TRBJ2-7, so the J call may be wrong. The CDR3 spans 12 residues. CDR3 DNA: TGTGCCAGCAGTTCGTGGTGTTGCGAGCAGTACTTC. Translating gives CASSSWCCEQYF.

Only a few counts were recorded for this clonotype. V is TRBV20-1 and J is TRBJ1-5, with 8 bases fitting TRBD1. This CDR3 spans 14 amino acids. CDR1 is DFQATT, CDR2 SNEGSKA, per germline (reference sequence). Unmatched junction bases numbered 8, after V lost 6 bases and J lost 4 bases. The CDR3 DNA reads as TGCAGTGCGAGGGGACAGGAAGGGAATCAGCCCCAGCATTTT. It yields the protein CSARGQEGNQPQHF.

In this sample, this clonotype turned up a few times. The chain is built from TRBV7-3 and TRBJ2-3; D not certain. Germline assignment: CDR1 SGHTA and CDR2 FQGTGA. This CDR3 is built from 15 residues. Trimming stripped 0 bases from V and 6 bases from J, with 13 bases between. The CDR3 DNA reads as TGTGCCAGCAGCTTAACTATTTCCCCGAGGGATACGCAGTATTTT. Protein product: CASSLTISPRDTQYF.

A few counts support this clonotype. The chain uses TRBV5-1 and TRBJ2-6; D might be TRBD1 (5 bases). The ends were cut back, 0 bases at V and 1 base at J, with 17 bases in the middle. The CDR3 has 19 residues. Germline CDR1 is SGHRS and CDR2 is YFSETQ. CDR3 protein: CASSLEGKHWISGANVLTF. In nucleotides, the CDR3 is TGCGCCAGCAGCTTGGAGGGGAAGCATTGGATATCTGGGGCCAACGTCCTGACTTTC.

The sample holds a few counts of this clonotype. J is TRBJ2-2 and V is TRBV29-1, with D maybe TRBD1 (6 bases). CDR1 and CDR2 from the germline V gene are SQVTM and ANQGSEA. CDR3 length: 13 residues. V shed 5 bases and J shed 7 bases, with 14 bases lying between them. CDR3 sequence: CSVPAGEYGELFF. CDR3 coding DNA: TGCAGCGTTCCGGCAGGGGAATACGGGGAGCTGTTTTTT.

This clonotype has ten or more counts. The chain employs TRBV4-1 and TRBJ1-5; the D is unclear. The CDR3 contains 15 residues. Germline assignment: CDR1 MGHRA and CDR2 YSYEKL. Trimming shortened V by 1 base and J by 2 bases, and 9 bases separated the two germline ends. The CDR3 coding sequence is TGCGCCAGCAGCCAAGGGAATTGGGGCAATCAGCCCCAGCATTTT. It yields the protein CASSQGNWGNQPQHF.

This clonotype was picked up a small number of times. The chain combines TRBV7-3 with TRBJ2-1; 13 bases are a match to TRBD2. The CDR3 covers 16 residues. V gave up 5 bases and J gave up 7 bases; unmatched junction bases: 8. Germline V gene sequence: CDR1 SGHTA, CDR2 FQGTGA. CDR3 in DNA: TGTGCCAGCAGCCCCTGGACTAGCGGGGGCAGGAATGAGCAGTTCTTC. Translated: CASSPWTSGGRNEQFF.

This chain links TRBV10-3 with TRBJ2-6, with D perhaps matching TRBD2 (5 bases). With 2 bases removed from V and 5 bases from J, the gap between germline ends came to 10 bases. The CDR3 totals 15 residues. In germline, CDR1 is ENHRY, CDR2 SYGVKD. This CDR3 is CAISEGGFRANVLTF. CDR3 sequence (DNA): TGTGCCATCAGTGAGGGAGGTTTTAGGGCCAACGTCCTGACTTTC.

This chain uses TRBV12-3 or TRBV12-4 with TRBJ2-4; possibly TRBD1 or TRBD2 for D (5 bases each). There are 11 residues in the CDR3. V was pared by 4 bases and J by 14 bases, with 12 bases between. CDR3 bases: TGTGCCAGCAGTTCGGGGCTTGGGAAGTACTTC. This gives the protein CASSSGLGKYF.

The genes are TRBV29-1 and TRBJ2-3; the D call may be TRBD1 or TRBD2 (5 bases each). V was cut by 3 bases and J by 2 bases, with 15 bases left in between. Germline V lookup: CDR1 SQVTM, CDR2 ANQGSEA. The CDR3 contains 15 residues. The CDR3 bases are TGCAGCGTTGAGGGACGGGGCGTTTTCACAGATACGCAGTATTTT. Translation: CSVEGRGVFTDTQYF.

The chain uses TRBV6-5 and TRBJ2-1; 7 positions agree with TRBD2. This CDR3 has 14 residues. Trimming removed 7 bases from V and 8 bases from J; junction bases left unmatched: 11. CDR1 is MNHEY and CDR2 is SVGAGI in the germline V gene. The CDR3 here is CASNGGLGVDEQFF. CDR3 DNA: TGTGCCAGCAACGGCGGACTAGGTGTCGATGAGCAGTTCTTC.

In this sample, this clonotype turned up a few times. This chain links TRBV12-3 or TRBV12-4 with TRBJ1-4; maybe TRBD1 (5 bases). The CDR3 runs to 15 residues. V was shortened by 5 bases and J by 4 bases, with 14 bases between the two germline ends. Here the CDR3 reads CASSALGVGNEKLFF. CDR3 nucleotide sequence: TGTGCCAGCAGTGCCCTGGGGGTAGGTAATGAAAAACTGTTTTTT.